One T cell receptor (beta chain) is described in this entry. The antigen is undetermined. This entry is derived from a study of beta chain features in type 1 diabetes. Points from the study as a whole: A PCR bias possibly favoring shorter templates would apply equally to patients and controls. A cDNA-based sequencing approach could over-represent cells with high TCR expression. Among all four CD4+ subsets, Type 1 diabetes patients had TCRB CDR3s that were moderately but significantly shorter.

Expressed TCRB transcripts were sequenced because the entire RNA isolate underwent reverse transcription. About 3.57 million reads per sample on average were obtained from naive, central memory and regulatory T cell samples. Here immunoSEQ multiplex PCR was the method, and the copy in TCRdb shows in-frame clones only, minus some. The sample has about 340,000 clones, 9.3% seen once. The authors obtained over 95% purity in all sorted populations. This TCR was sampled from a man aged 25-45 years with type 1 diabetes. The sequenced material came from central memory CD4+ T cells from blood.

The CDR3 sequence is CASSRPGTGSGSLHF. CDR3 DNA sequence: TGTGCCAGCAGTCGTCCCGGGACAGGGTCCGGGTCCCTCCACTTT. The chain couples TRBV5-6 to TRBJ1-6; 9 nucleotides line up with TRBD1. V lost 5 bases, J lost 14 bases, and 14 bases stayed unmatched. Germline V CDR1 and CDR2: SGHDT, YYEEEE. The CDR3 covers 15 residues. Full variable domain (outside the CDR3, taken from reference TRBV5-6 and TRBJ1-6): DAGVTQSPTHLIKTRGQQVTLRCSPKSGHDTVSWYQQALGQGPQFIFQYYEEEERQRGNFPDRFSGHQFPNYSSELNVNALLLGDSALYLCASSRPGTGSGSLHFGNGTRLTVT.